These 17 T cell receptor beta chains share one sample of origin, sequenced in a study of shared clonotypes between healthy human individuals. The naive CD8 subset, CD45RO-negative cells positively selected for CCR7, excluded terminally differentiated effector memory CD45RA+ cells. The assay was immunoSEQ multiplex PCR, and TCRdb's table has in-frame clones only and misses some. The repertoire holds 1.5 million to 2.5 million clones, with about 95% as singletons. Material: naive CD8+ T cells sorted from blood. Receptors originate from a man between 18 and 35 years old in good health.

This chain connects TRBV30 to TRBJ1-2; no firm D call. The CDR3 covers 16 residues. Looked up from germline, CDR1 is GTSNPN and CDR2 is SVGIG (reference sequence). Trimming left V 0 bases short and J 8 bases short, with 22 bases between. CDR3 region: CAWSVPIGWGGEGYTF. In nucleotides, the CDR3 is TGTGCCTGGAGTGTACCTATTGGCTGGGGTGGGGAAGGCTACACCTTC.

The chain uses TRBV7-2 and TRBJ2-1, with D possibly matching TRBD2 (6 bases). The CDR3 has 14 amino acids. Between the trimmed V and J ends, which lost 1 base and 7 bases, there was a span of 11 bases. CDR1 and CDR2 (germline): SGHTA, FQGNSA. The CDR3: CASSLGAGRNEQFF. The CDR3 bases are TGTGCCAGCAGCTTAGGGGCGGGGAGGAATGAGCAGTTCTTC.

This rearrangement joins TRBV6-1 to TRBJ1-3; D ambiguous. Trimming left V 2 bases short and J 0 bases short, with 8 bases between. This CDR3 has 15 residues. Germline V CDR1 and CDR2: MNHNS, SASEGT. The CDR3: CASSESAYSGNTIYF. CDR3 nucleotides: TGTGCCAGCAGTGAATCGGCTTACTCTGGAAACACCATATATTTT.

Regarding this clone: The sample contains more than one DNA sequence encoding this CDR3. The chain is built from TRBV9 and TRBJ2-1, with D tentatively TRBD1 or TRBD2 (5 bases each). Germline CDR1 SGDLS, CDR2 YYNGEE. This CDR3 comprises 15 residues. Trimming removed 0 bases at V and 3 bases at J, with 10 bases between. CDR3 sequence (DNA): TGTGCCAGCAGCGTAGTGGCAGGGAGCTACAATGAGCAGTTCTTC. Its translation: CASSVVAGSYNEQFF.

J is TRBJ1-1 and V is TRBV6-5; D gene ambiguous. This CDR3 is built from 15 residues. Trimming cost V 2 bases and J 1 base, with 11 bases left between them. CDR1 MNHEY and CDR2 SVGAGI come from the germline V gene. Written as DNA, the CDR3 is TGTGCCAGCAGTTACCGTGGTGATGCGAACACTGAAGCTTTCTTT. Its translation: CASSYRGDANTEAFF.

This rearrangement joins TRBV9 to TRBJ2-3; TRBD2 might be the D (6 bases). V was trimmed by 2 bases and J by 3 bases, leaving 19 bases between them. The CDR3 runs to 17 residues. Germline values: CDR1 SGDLS, CDR2 YYNGEE. CDR3 amino acids: CASSVGERVVWTDTQYF. DNA of the CDR3: TGTGCCAGCAGCGTTGGTGAGCGGGTGGTATGGACAGATACGCAGTATTTT.

The rearrangement uses TRBV5-1 and TRBJ2-1; no clear D. Germline V gene data show CDR1 as SGHRS and CDR2 as YFSETQ. CDR3 length: 15 residues. Trimming stripped 1 base from V and 2 bases from J, with 10 bases between. For the CDR3, the DNA is TGCGCCAGCAGCTTGTATCAGACCCCCTACAATGAGCAGTTCTTC. Its translation is CASSLYQTPYNEQFF.

About this clone itself: This sample includes further DNA sequences coding for the same CDR3. The chain has TRBV19 and TRBJ2-7; tentatively, D is TRBD1 or TRBD2 (5 bases each). The CDR3 has 14 residues. Trimming shortened V by 1 base and J by 1 base, and 8 bases separated the two germline ends. Germline V gene sequence: CDR1 LNHDA, CDR2 SQIVND (reference sequence). The CDR3 spells CASSIAGTSYEQYF. The CDR3 coding sequence is TGTGCCAGTAGTATAGCGGGGACGTCCTACGAGCAGTACTTC.

The V call is TRBV6-1, the J call TRBJ1-5, with 10 bases fitting TRBD1. Germline V gene lookup returns CDR1 MNHNS and CDR2 SASEGT. The junction had 5 bases not matched to a gene; V was cut back by 6 bases and J by 3 bases. The CDR3 contains 15 residues. The DNA for the CDR3 is TGTGCCAGCAGGGGGGACAGGGGTTACAATCAGCCCCAGCATTTT. It yields the protein CASRGDRGYNQPQHF.

This clone was detected only once. J is TRBJ2-1 and V is TRBV5-4, with 11 bases fitting TRBD2. J lost 7 bases, V lost 1 base, and 4 bases had no gene match. Germline V CDR1 and CDR2: SGHNT, YYREEE (reference sequence). This CDR3 spans 15 amino acids. CDR3 region: CASSLSTSGMNEQFF. The CDR3 coding sequence is TGTGCCAGCAGCTTGTCGACTAGCGGGATGAATGAGCAGTTCTTC.

The chain is built from TRBV7-9 and TRBJ1-2; 9 bases are a match to TRBD1. Germline V gene lookup returns CDR1 SEHNR and CDR2 FQNEAQ (reference sequence). CDR3 length equals 16 residues. The J segment lost 4 bases and the V segment lost 3 bases, leaving 9 bases of the junction unmatched. Written as DNA, the CDR3 is TGTGCCAGCAGCTTGGGCTGGGACAGGGCAGGCTATGGCTACACCTTC. It is translated as CASSLGWDRAGYGYTF.

This rearrangement joins TRBV27 to TRBJ2-2; D remains unclear. CDR1 is MNHEY, CDR2 SMNVEV, per germline (reference sequence). V was clipped by 6 bases and J by 7 bases, with 9 bases between them. The CDR3 length is 12 residues. The CDR3 sequence: CASRQVGGELFF. Here the CDR3 DNA reads TGTGCCAGCAGGCAGGTTGGCGGGGAGCTGTTTTTT.

The genes are TRBV11-2 and TRBJ2-5; possible D gene TRBD1, 5 bases. The CDR3 is made up of 12 amino acids. From germline, CDR1 is SGHAT and CDR2 FQNNGV. V was clipped by 7 bases and J by 5 bases, with 11 bases between them. CDR3 nucleotide sequence: TGTGCCAGCACCAGGGAAGTGGAGACCCAGTACTTC. This translates into CASTREVETQYF.

The chain employs TRBV30 and TRBJ1-1; D is perhaps TRBD1 (5 bases). Trimming took 5 bases from V and 0 from J, leaving 19 bases between them. Germline V gene lookup returns CDR1 GTSNPN and CDR2 SVGIG (reference sequence). There are 16 residues in the CDR3. The CDR3 bases are TGTGCCTGGGGTAGACCAGGGTTCCAAATGAACACTGAAGCTTTCTTT. Its translation is CAWGRPGFQMNTEAFF.

This clone has a single count. The V gene is TRBV11-3, the J gene TRBJ2-1; 8 bases line up with TRBD2. The V and J ends lost 5 bases and 4 bases, in that order; junction bases with no gene match: 7. This CDR3 is built from 15 residues. Germline values: CDR1 SGHNT, CDR2 YENEEA. CDR3 sequence (DNA): TGTGCCAGCAGCCCCGGGGGGGCGTCTTACAATGAGCAGTTCTTC. Translating gives CASSPGGASYNEQFF.

The chain recombines TRBV27 with TRBJ1-4; D is perhaps TRBD1 (5 bases). V was clipped by 3 bases and J by 4 bases, with 15 bases between them. CDR1 MNHEY and CDR2 SMNVEV come from the germline V gene (reference sequence). The CDR3 is 16 residues long. The CDR3 is CASSFYGTTDNEKLFF. For the CDR3, the DNA is TGTGCCAGCAGTTTTTATGGGACGACCGATAATGAAAAACTGTTTTTT.

The chain carries TRBV19 and TRBJ1-2, with D possibly being TRBD1 (5 bases). The CDR3 is 11 residues long. V was trimmed by 5 bases and J by 7 bases, leaving 8 bases between them. CDR1 and CDR2 (germline): LNHDA, SQIVND (reference sequence). The CDR3 is CASSYGGGYTF. The CDR3, as DNA: TGTGCCAGTAGTTACGGGGGTGGCTACACCTTC.